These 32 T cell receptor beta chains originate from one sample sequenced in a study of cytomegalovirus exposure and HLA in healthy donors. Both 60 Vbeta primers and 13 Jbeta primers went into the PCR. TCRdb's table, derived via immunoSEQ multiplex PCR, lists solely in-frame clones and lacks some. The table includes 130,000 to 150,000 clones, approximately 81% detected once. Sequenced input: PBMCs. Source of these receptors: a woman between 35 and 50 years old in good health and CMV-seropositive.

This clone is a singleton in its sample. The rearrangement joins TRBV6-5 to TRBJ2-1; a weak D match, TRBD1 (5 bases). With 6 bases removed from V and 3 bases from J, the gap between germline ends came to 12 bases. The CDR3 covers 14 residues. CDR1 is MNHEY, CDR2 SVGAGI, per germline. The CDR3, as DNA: TGTGCCAGCAGGCCCCAGGGTAGCTACAATGAGCAGTTCTTC. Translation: CASRPQGSYNEQFF.

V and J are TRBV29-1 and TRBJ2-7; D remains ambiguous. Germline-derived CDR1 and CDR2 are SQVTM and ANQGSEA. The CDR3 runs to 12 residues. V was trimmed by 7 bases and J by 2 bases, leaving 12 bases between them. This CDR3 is CSANPTAYEQYF. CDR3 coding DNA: TGCAGCGCCAACCCCACAGCCTACGAGCAGTACTTC.

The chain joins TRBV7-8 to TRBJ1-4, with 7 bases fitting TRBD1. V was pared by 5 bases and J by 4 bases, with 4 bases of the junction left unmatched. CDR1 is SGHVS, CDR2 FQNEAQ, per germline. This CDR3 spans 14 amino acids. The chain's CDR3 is CASSPQGFNEKLFF. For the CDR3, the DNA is TGTGCCAGCAGCCCACAGGGGTTTAATGAAAAACTGTTTTTT.

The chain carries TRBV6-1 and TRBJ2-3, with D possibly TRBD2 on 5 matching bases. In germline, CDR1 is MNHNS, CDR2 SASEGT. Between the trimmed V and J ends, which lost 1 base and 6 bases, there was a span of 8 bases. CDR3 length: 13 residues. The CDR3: CASSEGRGDTQYF. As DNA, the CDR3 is TGTGCCAGCAGTGAAGGACGCGGGGATACGCAGTATTTT.

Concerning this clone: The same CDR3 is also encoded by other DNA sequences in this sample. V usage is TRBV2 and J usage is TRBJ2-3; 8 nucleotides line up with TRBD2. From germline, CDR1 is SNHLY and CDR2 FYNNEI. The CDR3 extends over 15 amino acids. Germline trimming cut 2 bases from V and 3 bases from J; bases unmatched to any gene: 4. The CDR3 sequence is CASSESSGRTDTQYF. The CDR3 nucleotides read TGTGCCAGCAGTGAATCGAGCGGGAGAACAGATACGCAGTATTTT.

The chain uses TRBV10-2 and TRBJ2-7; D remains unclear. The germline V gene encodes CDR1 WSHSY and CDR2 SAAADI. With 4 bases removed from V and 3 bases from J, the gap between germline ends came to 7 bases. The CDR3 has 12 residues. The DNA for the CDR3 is TGCGCCAGCAGTGGGGCAGACTACGAGCAGTACTTC. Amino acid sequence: CASSGADYEQYF.

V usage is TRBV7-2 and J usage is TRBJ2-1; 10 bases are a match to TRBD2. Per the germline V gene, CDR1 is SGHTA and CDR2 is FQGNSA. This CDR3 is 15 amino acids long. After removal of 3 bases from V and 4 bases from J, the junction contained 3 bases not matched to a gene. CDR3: CASSLIAGGYNEQFF. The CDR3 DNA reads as TGTGCCAGCAGCTTGATAGCGGGAGGATACAATGAGCAGTTCTTC.

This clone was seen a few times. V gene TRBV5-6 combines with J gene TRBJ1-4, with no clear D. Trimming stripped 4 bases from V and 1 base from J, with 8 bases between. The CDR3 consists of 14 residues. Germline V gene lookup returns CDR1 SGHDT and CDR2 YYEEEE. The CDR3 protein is CASSRGVTNEKLFF. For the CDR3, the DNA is TGTGCCAGCAGCCGGGGAGTAACTAATGAAAAACTGTTTTTT.

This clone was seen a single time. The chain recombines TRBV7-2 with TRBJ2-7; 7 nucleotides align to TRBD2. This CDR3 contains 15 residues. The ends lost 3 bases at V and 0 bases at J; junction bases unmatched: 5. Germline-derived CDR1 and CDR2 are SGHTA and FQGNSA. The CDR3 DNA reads TGTGCCAGCAGCTTTAGGGCGGGAGACTCCTACGAGCAGTACTTC. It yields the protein CASSFRAGDSYEQYF.

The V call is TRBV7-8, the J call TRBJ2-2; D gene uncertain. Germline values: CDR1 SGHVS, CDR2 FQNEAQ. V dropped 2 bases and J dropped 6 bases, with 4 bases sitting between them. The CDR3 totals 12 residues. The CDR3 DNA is TGTGCCAGCAGCTTACGCGCCGGGGAGCTGTTTTTT. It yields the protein CASSLRAGELFF.

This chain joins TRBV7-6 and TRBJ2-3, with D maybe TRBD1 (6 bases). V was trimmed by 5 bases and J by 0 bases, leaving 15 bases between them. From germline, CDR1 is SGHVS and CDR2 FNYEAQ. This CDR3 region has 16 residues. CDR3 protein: CASSLGQLTSTDTQYF. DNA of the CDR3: TGTGCCAGCAGCCTCGGACAGCTTACTAGCACAGATACGCAGTATTTT.

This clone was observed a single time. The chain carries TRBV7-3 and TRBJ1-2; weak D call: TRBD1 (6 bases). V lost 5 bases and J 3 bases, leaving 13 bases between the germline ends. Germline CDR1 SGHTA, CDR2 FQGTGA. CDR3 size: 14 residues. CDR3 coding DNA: TGTGCCAGCAGCCCCCAACAGGGAGACTATGGCTACACCTTC. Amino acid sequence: CASSPQQGDYGYTF.

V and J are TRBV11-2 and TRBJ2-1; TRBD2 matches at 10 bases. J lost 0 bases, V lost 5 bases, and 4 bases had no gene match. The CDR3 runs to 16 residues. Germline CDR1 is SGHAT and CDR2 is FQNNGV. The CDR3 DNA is TGTGCCAGCAGCCGTTGGACTAGCGGCTCCTACAATGAGCAGTTCTTC. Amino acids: CASSRWTSGSYNEQFF.

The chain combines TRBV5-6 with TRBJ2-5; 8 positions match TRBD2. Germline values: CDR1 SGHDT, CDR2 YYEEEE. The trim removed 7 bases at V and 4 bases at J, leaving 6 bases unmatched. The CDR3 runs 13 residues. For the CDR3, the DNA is TGTGCCAGCTCTGGACTAGCCCTAGAGACCCAGTACTTC. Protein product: CASSGLALETQYF.

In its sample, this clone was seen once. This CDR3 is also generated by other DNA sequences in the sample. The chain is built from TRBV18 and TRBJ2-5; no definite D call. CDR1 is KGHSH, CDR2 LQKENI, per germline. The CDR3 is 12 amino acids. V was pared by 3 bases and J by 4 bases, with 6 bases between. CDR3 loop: CASSPQRETQYF. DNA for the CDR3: TGTGCCAGCTCACCGCAGCGAGAGACCCAGTACTTC.

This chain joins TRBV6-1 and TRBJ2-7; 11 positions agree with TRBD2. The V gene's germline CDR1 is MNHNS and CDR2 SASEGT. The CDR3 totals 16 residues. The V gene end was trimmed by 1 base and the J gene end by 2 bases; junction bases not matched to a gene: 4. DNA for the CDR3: TGTGCCAGCAGTGAAGGACTAGCGGGACCAACCTACGAGCAGTACTTC. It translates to CASSEGLAGPTYEQYF.

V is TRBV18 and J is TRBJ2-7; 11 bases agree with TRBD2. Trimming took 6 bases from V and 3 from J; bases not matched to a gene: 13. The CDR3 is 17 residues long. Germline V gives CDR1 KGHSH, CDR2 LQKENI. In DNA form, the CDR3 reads TGTGCCAGCTCCACCGGAACTAGCGGGAGTACTTTCTACGAGCAGTACTTC. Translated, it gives CASSTGTSGSTFYEQYF.

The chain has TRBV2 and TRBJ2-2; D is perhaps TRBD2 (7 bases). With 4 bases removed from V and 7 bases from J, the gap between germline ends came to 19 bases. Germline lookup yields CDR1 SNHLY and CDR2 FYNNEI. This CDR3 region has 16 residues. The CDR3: CASSVSGGEYGGELFF. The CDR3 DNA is TGTGCCAGCAGTGTCTCGGGGGGCGAGTATGGCGGGGAGCTGTTTTTT. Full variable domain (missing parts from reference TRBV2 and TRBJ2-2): EPEVTQTPSHQVTQMGQEVILRCVPISNHLYFYWYRQILGQKVEFLVSFYNNEISEKSEIFDDQFSVERPDGSNFTLKIRSTKLEDSAMYFCASSVSGGEYGGELFFGEGSRLTVL.

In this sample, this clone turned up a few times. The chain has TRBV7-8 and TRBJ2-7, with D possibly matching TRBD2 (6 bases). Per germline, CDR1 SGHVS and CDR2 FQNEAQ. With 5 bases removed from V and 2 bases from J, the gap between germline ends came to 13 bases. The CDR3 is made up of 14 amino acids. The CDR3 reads CASSPREGPYEQYF. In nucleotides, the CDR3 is TGTGCCAGCAGCCCGCGGGAAGGGCCCTACGAGCAGTACTTC.

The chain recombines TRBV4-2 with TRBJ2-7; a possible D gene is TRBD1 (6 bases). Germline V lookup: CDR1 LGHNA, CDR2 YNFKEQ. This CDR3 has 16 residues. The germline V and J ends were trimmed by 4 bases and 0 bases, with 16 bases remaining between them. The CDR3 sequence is CASSPPQGQTSYEQYF. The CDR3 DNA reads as TGTGCCAGCAGCCCCCCGCAGGGGCAGACCTCCTACGAGCAGTACTTC.

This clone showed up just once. The CDR3 bases are TGTGCCGTCCAACCGGGACAGGGGATTGTTGGCTACACCTTC. Amino acid sequence: CAVQPGQGIVGYTF. V gene TRBV6-1 combines with J gene TRBJ1-2; 10 nucleotides match TRBD1. The germline CDR1 and CDR2 sequences are MNHNS and SASEGT. With 11 bases clipped from V and 7 bases from J, the junction kept 13 bases outside the gene matches. This CDR3 spans 14 amino acids.

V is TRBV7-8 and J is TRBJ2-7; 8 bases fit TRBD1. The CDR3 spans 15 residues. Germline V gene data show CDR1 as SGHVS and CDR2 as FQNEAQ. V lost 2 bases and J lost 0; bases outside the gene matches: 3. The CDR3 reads CASSLRGTGSYEQYF. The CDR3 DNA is TGTGCCAGCAGCTTAAGGGGGACAGGCTCCTACGAGCAGTACTTC. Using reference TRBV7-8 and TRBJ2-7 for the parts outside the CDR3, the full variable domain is GAGVSQSPRYKVAKRGQDVALRCDPISGHVSLFWYQQALGQGPEFLTYFQNEAQLDKSGLPSDRFFAERPEGSVSTLKIQRTQQEDSAVYLCASSLRGTGSYEQYFGPGTRLTVT.

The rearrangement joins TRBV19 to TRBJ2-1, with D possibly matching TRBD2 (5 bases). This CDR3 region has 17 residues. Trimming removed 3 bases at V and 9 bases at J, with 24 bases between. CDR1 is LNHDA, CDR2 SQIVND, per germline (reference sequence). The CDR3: CASSIESLESPGTEQFF. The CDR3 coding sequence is TGTGCCAGTAGTATCGAGTCACTAGAGTCTCCGGGTACTGAGCAGTTCTTC.

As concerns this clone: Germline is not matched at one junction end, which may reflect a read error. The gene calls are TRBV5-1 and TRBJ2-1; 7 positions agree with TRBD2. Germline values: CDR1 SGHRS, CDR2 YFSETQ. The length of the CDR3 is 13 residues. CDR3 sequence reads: CASSLVSAGEVVF. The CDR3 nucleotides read TGCGCCAGCAGCTTGGTCAGCGCGGGAGAGGTGGTCTTC.

The DNA of the CDR3 is TGTGCCAGCACCCAAGCGGGAAGGCTCAATCAGCCCCAGCATTTT. Protein sequence: CASTQAGRLNQPQHF. The chain uses TRBV28 and TRBJ1-5; D gene ambiguous. V lost 7 bases to trimming and J lost 3 bases, with 16 bases between them. The germline CDR1 and CDR2 sequences are MDHEN and SYDVKM. This CDR3 is built from 15 residues.

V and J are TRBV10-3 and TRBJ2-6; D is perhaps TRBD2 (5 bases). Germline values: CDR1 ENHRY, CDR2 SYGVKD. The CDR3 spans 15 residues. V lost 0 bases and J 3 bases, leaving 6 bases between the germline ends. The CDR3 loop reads CAISESGGGANVLTF. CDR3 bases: TGTGCCATCAGTGAGTCCGGAGGTGGGGCCAACGTCCTGACTTTC.

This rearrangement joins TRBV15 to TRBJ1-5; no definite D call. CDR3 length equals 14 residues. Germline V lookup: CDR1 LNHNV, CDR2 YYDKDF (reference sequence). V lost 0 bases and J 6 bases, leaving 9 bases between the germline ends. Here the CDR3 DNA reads TGTGCCACCAGCAGAGATCTGAACGGTCAGCCCCAGCATTTT. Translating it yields CATSRDLNGQPQHF.

The CDR3 is CASSPRTGTYNEQFF. The CDR3 coding sequence is TGTGCCAGCTCACCTCGGACTGGAACCTACAATGAGCAGTTCTTC. This rearrangement joins TRBV18 to TRBJ2-1; the D gene is possibly TRBD2 (5 bases). The CDR3 is made up of 15 amino acids. From germline, CDR1 is KGHSH and CDR2 LQKENI. Trimming shortened V by 3 bases and J by 2 bases, and 11 bases separated the two germline ends.

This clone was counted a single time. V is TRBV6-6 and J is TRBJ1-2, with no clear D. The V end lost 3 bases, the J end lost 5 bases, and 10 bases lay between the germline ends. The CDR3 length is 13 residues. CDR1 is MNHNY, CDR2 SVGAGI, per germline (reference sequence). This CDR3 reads CASSYLGSYGYTF. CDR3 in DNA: TGTGCCAGCAGTTATCTCGGTAGTTATGGCTACACCTTC.

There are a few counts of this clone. CDR3 bases: TGTGCCAGCAGTTTCTCGGGTCTCGAGACCCAGTACTTC. It translates to CASSFSGLETQYF. J is TRBJ2-5 and V is TRBV27; D is undetermined. This CDR3 region has 13 residues. Germline loops: CDR1 MNHEY, CDR2 SMNVEV (reference sequence). V lost 3 bases and J 5 bases, leaving 10 bases between the germline ends.

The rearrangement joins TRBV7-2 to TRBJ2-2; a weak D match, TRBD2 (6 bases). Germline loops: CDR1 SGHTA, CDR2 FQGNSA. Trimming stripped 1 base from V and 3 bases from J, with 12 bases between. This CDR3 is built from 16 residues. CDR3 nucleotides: TGTGCCAGCAGCTTAGGGTGGGGAGGAGACACCGGGGAGCTGTTTTTT. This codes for CASSLGWGGDTGELFF.

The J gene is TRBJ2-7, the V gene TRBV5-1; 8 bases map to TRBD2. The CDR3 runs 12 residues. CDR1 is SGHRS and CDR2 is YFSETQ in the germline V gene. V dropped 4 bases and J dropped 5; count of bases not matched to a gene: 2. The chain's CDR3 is CASSREGHEQYF. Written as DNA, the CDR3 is TGCGCCAGCAGCCGGGAGGGACACGAGCAGTACTTC.